The 10 T cell receptor beta chains below all came from one sample that was sequenced in a study of OX40 agonist ivuxolimab in advanced cancers. Sequencing used immunoSEQ multiplex PCR; TCRdb keeps in-frame clones, though not all of them. This table holds about 50,000 clones, 60% to 85% found once. The sample was CD4+ or CD8+ T cells sorted from blood, taken in a trial of the OX40 agonist ivuxolimab. These receptors were taken from an adult with an advanced solid tumor such as melanoma, head and neck, liver or kidney cancer.

With respect to this clone: An end of the junction differs from the germline gene, which may be a read error. This chain connects TRBV7-9 to TRBJ1-4; D possibly corresponds to TRBD1 (6 bases). Germline-derived CDR1 and CDR2 are SEHNR and FQNEAQ (reference sequence). CDR3 length: 12 amino acids. The CDR3 here is CASRGGNEKLLF. The CDR3, as DNA: TGTGCCAGCAGAGGGGGAAATGAAAAACTGCTTTTT. Full variable domain (outside the CDR3, taken from reference TRBV7-9 and TRBJ1-4): DTGVSQNPRHKITKRGQNVTFRCDPISEHNRLYWYRQTLGQGPEFLTYFQNEAQLEKSRLLSDRFSAERPKGSFSTLEIQRTEQGDSAMYLCASRGGNEKLLFGSGTQLSVL.

This clone was counted a single time. The chain combines TRBV7-2 with TRBJ1-1, with D uncertain. V lost 1 base, J lost 2 bases, and 14 bases lay in between. CDR1 and CDR2 (germline): SGHTA, FQGNSA. The CDR3 sequence is 16 residues long. In DNA, the CDR3 is TGTGCCAGCAGCTTAGGAGCCGGTGCTCTAAACACTGAAGCTTTCTTT. Translated, it gives CASSLGAGALNTEAFF.

V is TRBV19 and J is TRBJ1-1, with 7 nucleotides matching TRBD1. This CDR3 has 15 residues. CDR1 and CDR2 from the germline V gene are LNHDA and SQIVND (reference sequence). After removal of 10 bases from V and 0 bases from J, the junction contained 11 bases not matched to a gene. CDR3 protein: CATTPQTGVNTEAFF. In DNA form, the CDR3 reads TGTGCCACCACGCCTCAAACAGGGGTGAACACTGAAGCTTTCTTT.

V is TRBV20-1 and J is TRBJ2-1; 7 nucleotides match TRBD2. Unmatched junction bases numbered 1, after V lost 5 bases and J lost 6 bases. The CDR3 has 11 amino acids. CDR1 and CDR2 from the germline V gene are DFQATT and SNEGSKA (reference sequence). The CDR3 reads CSAWGGNEQFF. As DNA, the CDR3 is TGCAGTGCTTGGGGGGGCAATGAGCAGTTCTTC.

The chain carries TRBV7-2 and TRBJ2-7; D is tentatively TRBD1 or TRBD2 (6 bases each). The germline V and J ends were trimmed by 0 bases and 4 bases, with 13 bases remaining between them. CDR3 size: 15 residues. CDR1 and CDR2 (germline): SGHTA, FQGNSA. The CDR3 DNA reads TGTGCCAGCAGCTTAGCTGGCGGGACAAAGTACGAGCAGTACTTC. Protein: CASSLAGGTKYEQYF.

The CDR3 region is CASSQTGPGNTIYF. The CDR3 nucleotides are TGTGCCAGCAGTCAAACGGGGCCTGGAAACACCATATATTTT. The gene calls are TRBV7-8 and TRBJ1-3, with a weak D call TRBD1 (5 bases). Trimming pared 6 bases from V and 2 bases from J, leaving 11 bases between. Germline assignment: CDR1 SGHVS and CDR2 FQNEAQ. The CDR3 has 14 residues. Looking up the rest from reference TRBV7-8 and TRBJ1-3 gives the full variable domain: GAGVSQSPRYKVAKRGQDVALRCDPISGHVSLFWYQQALGQGPEFLTYFQNEAQLDKSGLPSDRFFAERPEGSVSTLKIQRTQQEDSAVYLCASSQTGPGNTIYFGEGSWLTVV.

The CDR3 DNA is TGTGCCAGCAGCGGCCCGGGACAGGGGAGAGCTTTCTTT. Amino acid sequence: CASSGPGQGRAFF. The chain carries TRBV7-2 and TRBJ1-1, with TRBD1 matching 10 bases. J gave up 10 bases and V 5 bases, and 7 bases lay outside the gene matches. This CDR3 has 13 amino acids. Germline CDR1 and CDR2: SGHTA and FQGNSA.

The chain carries TRBV5-4 and TRBJ2-7, with 9 bases matching TRBD2. CDR1 and CDR2 from the germline V gene are SGHNT and YYREEE (reference sequence). The length of the CDR3 is 15 residues. V gave up 4 bases and J gave up 2 bases; unmatched junction bases: 7. CDR3 bases: TGTGCCAGCAGCAAACGAGCGGGGGGCACCTACGAGCAGTACTTC. As protein: CASSKRAGGTYEQYF.

The genes are TRBV5-5 and TRBJ1-2; D possibly corresponds to TRBD1 (5 bases). From germline, CDR1 is SGHKS and CDR2 YYEKEE (reference sequence). This CDR3 is 14 amino acids long. V was pared by 0 bases and J by 3 bases, with 9 bases between. CDR3 region: CASSLEGADYGYTF. The CDR3 DNA sequence: TGTGCCAGCAGCTTGGAAGGGGCAGACTATGGCTACACCTTC. Together with reference TRBV5-5 and TRBJ1-2, the CDR3 gives the full variable domain: DAGVTQSPTHLIKTRGQQVTLRCSPISGHKSVSWYQQVLGQGPQFIFQYYEKEERGRGNFPDRFSARQFPNYSSELNVNALLLGDSALYLCASSLEGADYGYTFGSGTRLTVV.

The chain uses TRBV6-1 and TRBJ2-1; D is possibly TRBD1 (7 bases). CDR1 is MNHNS, CDR2 SASEGT, per germline. With 2 bases removed from V and 4 bases from J, the gap between germline ends came to 12 bases. The CDR3 spans 15 residues. CDR3 region: CASSERGTEYNEQFF. Here the CDR3 DNA reads TGTGCCAGCAGTGAACGGGGGACAGAGTACAATGAGCAGTTCTTC.